A single sample is the source of the 16 T cell receptor beta chains below, sequenced in a study of blood T cell repertoires in COVID-19. Method: immunoSEQ multiplex PCR; TCRdb's copy keeps in-frame clones and lacks some. The sample lists hundreds of thousands of clones, about 90% occurring once. The specimen was peripheral blood. Every receptor here comes from a woman younger than 45 with COVID-19, enrolled during active disease.

This clone was seen a handful of times. The rearrangement uses TRBV3-1 (or the pseudogene TRBV3-2) and TRBJ1-4; TRBD1 aligns across 8 bases. Germline CDR1 LGHDT, CDR2 YNNKEL (reference sequence). V trimming: 5 bases; J trimming: 6 bases; junction bases outside the gene matches: 5. This CDR3 comprises 14 residues. The CDR3 coding sequence is TGTGCCAGCAGCTCGGACAGGGCTGATGAAAAACTGTTTTTT. Its translation is CASSSDRADEKLFF.

The chain has TRBV10-3 and TRBJ2-2; 10 bases line up with TRBD2. The germline gives CDR1 ENHRY, CDR2 SYGVKD. The trim removed 3 bases at V and 5 bases at J, leaving 12 bases unmatched. CDR3 length equals 18 residues. The CDR3 coding sequence is TGTGCCATCAGTGACCTGGGAGCGGGAGGGCTTCGAACCGGGGAGCTGTTTTTT. Its protein product is CAISDLGAGGLRTGELFF.

The chain uses TRBV30 and TRBJ2-1; the D gene is possibly TRBD1 (8 bases). V was trimmed by 0 bases and J by 4 bases, leaving 13 bases between them. Germline loops: CDR1 GTSNPN, CDR2 SVGIG (reference sequence). This CDR3 has 15 amino acids. Written as DNA, the CDR3 is TGTGCCTGGAGTGTACAGGGGGAGGGATACAATGAGCAGTTCTTC. Translation gives CAWSVQGEGYNEQFF.

The rearrangement links TRBV7-2 to TRBJ2-7; 8 bases map to TRBD2. Losses at the gene ends were 1 base for V and 3 bases for J; bases not matched to a gene: 11. The germline V gene has CDR1 SGHTA and CDR2 FQGNSA. The CDR3 spans 17 residues. The CDR3 loop reads CASSLVGGRIRLYEQYF. The CDR3 coding sequence is TGTGCCAGCAGCTTAGTCGGCGGGAGGATACGACTCTACGAGCAGTACTTC.

The chain recombines TRBV7-9 with TRBJ2-5; no clear D. This CDR3 is built from 14 residues. V lost 3 bases and J lost 1, with 9 bases in between. Germline-derived CDR1 and CDR2 are SEHNR and FQNEAQ (reference sequence). The CDR3 bases are TGTGCCAGCAGCTTTAACAGTCCCCAAGAGACCCAGTACTTC. This codes for CASSFNSPQETQYF.

The sample holds one count of this clone. The chain combines TRBV3-1 (or the pseudogene TRBV3-2) with TRBJ2-2; 13 bases line up with TRBD2. Germline trimming cut 4 bases from V and 10 bases from J; bases unmatched to any gene: 3. CDR3 length equals 14 residues. Germline lookup yields CDR1 LGHDT and CDR2 YNNKEL (reference sequence). Written as DNA, the CDR3 is TGTGCCAGCAGCCGTGGGACTAGCGGGAAGGAGCTGTTTTTT. Amino acid sequence: CASSRGTSGKELFF.

This chain joins TRBV24-1 and TRBJ2-3; TRBD2 aligns across 7 bases. Germline V lookup: CDR1 KGHDR, CDR2 SFDVKD. The CDR3 runs 15 residues. Trimming cost V 4 bases and J 0 bases; bases outside gene matches: 3. The CDR3 is CATSEGGLSTDTQYF. CDR3 sequence (DNA): TGTGCCACCAGTGAGGGGGGACTAAGCACAGATACGCAGTATTTT.

The V gene is TRBV12-5, the J gene TRBJ2-5; D perhaps matches TRBD1 (7 bases). Germline CDR1 is LGHNT and CDR2 is FRNRAP. V was trimmed by 3 bases and J by 4 bases, leaving 15 bases between them. The CDR3 length is 15 residues. The CDR3 DNA reads as TGTGCTAGTGGTTTAGGGGGCAGGGGGGTAGAGACCCAGTACTTC. Translating gives CASGLGGRGVETQYF.

The chain is built from TRBV5-4 and TRBJ1-2; weak D call: TRBD1 (6 bases). V was clipped by 4 bases and J by 7 bases, with 23 bases between them. The CDR3 is 16 residues long. The germline V gene encodes CDR1 SGHNT and CDR2 YYREEE (reference sequence). The CDR3 is CASSPIGQRTGSGYTF. CDR3 DNA: TGTGCCAGCAGCCCCATCGGACAGCGGACCGGTAGTGGCTACACCTTC.

To note about this clone: The sample contains more than one DNA sequence encoding this CDR3. The genes are TRBV18 and TRBJ2-7; 8 positions agree with TRBD1. Looked up from germline, CDR1 is KGHSH and CDR2 is LQKENI. V was pared by 2 bases and J by 4 bases, with 4 bases of the junction left unmatched. The CDR3 contains 14 residues. As DNA, the CDR3 is TGTGCCAGCTCACCAGGGCAGGGGGCTTACGAGCAGTACTTC. It is translated as CASSPGQGAYEQYF.

The chain carries TRBV28 and TRBJ2-7; TRBD1 might be the D (6 bases). This CDR3 region has 12 residues. Looked up from germline, CDR1 is MDHEN and CDR2 is SYDVKM. V gave up 5 bases and J gave up 6 bases, with 11 bases separating them. This CDR3 is CASSTLGGEQYF. CDR3 DNA sequence: TGTGCCAGCAGTACCCTAGGGGGCGAGCAGTACTTC.

The gene calls are TRBV4-1 and TRBJ1-2; D might be TRBD1 (6 bases). V lost 1 base and J lost 5, with 20 bases in between. Looked up from germline, CDR1 is MGHRA and CDR2 is YSYEKL. This CDR3 has 17 amino acids. The CDR3 DNA sequence: TGCGCCAGCAGCCAAGCCAGGAGACAGGAGAACAATTATGGCTACACCTTC. Protein sequence: CASSQARRQENNYGYTF.

V is TRBV18 and J is TRBJ2-1, with 7 bases lining up with TRBD1. The V gene's germline CDR1 is KGHSH and CDR2 LQKENI. The CDR3 is 14 residues long. V was clipped by 1 base and J by 4 bases; unmatched bases: 1. The CDR3 loop is CASSPQGQYNEQFF. As DNA, the CDR3 is TGTGCCAGCTCACCACAGGGACAGTACAATGAGCAGTTCTTC.

The chain carries TRBV19 and TRBJ2-6; D unresolved. Trimming removed 3 bases at V and 4 bases at J, with 7 bases between. CDR1 and CDR2 from the germline V gene are LNHDA and SQIVND (reference sequence). The CDR3 is 14 residues long. The CDR3 DNA reads TGTGCCAGTAGTATTCTCTCGGGGGCCAACGTCCTGACTTTC. Protein product: CASSILSGANVLTF.

V gene TRBV24-1 combines with J gene TRBJ2-1, with D uncertain. V was cut by 3 bases and J by 2 bases, with 19 bases left in between. The CDR3 spans 18 residues. Germline lookup yields CDR1 KGHDR and CDR2 SFDVKD. This CDR3 is CATSDVSQVAFTYNEQFF. The CDR3 coding sequence is TGTGCCACCAGTGATGTTAGCCAAGTTGCGTTCACCTACAATGAGCAGTTCTTC.

The chain employs TRBV30 and TRBJ2-7; 15 bases line up with TRBD2. CDR1 and CDR2 (germline): GTSNPN, SVGIG (reference sequence). V gave up 2 bases and J gave up 5 bases; unmatched junction bases: 10. This CDR3 is 17 amino acids long. The CDR3: CAWSQGLAGGPGDEQYF. The CDR3 DNA is TGTGCCTGGAGTCAAGGACTAGCGGGAGGGCCGGGGGACGAGCAGTACTTC.